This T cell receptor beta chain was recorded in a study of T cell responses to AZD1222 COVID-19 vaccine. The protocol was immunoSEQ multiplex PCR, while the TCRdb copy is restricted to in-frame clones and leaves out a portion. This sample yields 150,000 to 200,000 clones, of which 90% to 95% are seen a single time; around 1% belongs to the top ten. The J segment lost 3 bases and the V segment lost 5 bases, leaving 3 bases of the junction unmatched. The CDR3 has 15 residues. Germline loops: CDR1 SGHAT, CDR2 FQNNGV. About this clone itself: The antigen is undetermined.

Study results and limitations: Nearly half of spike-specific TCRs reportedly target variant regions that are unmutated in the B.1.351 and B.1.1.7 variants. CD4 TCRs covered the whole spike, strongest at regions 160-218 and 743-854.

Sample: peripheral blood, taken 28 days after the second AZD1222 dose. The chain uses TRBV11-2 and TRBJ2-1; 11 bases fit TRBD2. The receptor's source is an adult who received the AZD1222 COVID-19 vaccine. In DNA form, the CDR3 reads TGTGCCAGCAGCGAAACTAGCGGGAGCTACAATGAGCAGTTCTTC. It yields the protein CASSETSGSYNEQFF.